This is a list of T cell receptor beta chains from one sample in a study of blood T cell repertoires in COVID-19. Clones were read by immunoSEQ multiplex PCR, and TCRdb kept only the in-frame ones, dropping some. Among fewer than 400,000 clones, about 85% were seen once, and the ten largest hold approximately 1.9%. The sequenced sample was PBMCs or T cells enriched from blood (not recorded which). The receptor source for this set is a woman aged 25-40 years who had been exposed to COVID-19. The CDR3 runs from the conserved cysteine through the conserved F or W. Fields, in order: V gene, J gene, D gene, clone size, CDR3 protein, CDR3 DNA. D genes are given only for firm matches. Size values are once, few and many counts, or a class for expanded clones, and some rows have none.

V gene: TRBV3-1/TRBV3-2; J gene: TRBJ1-4; D gene: .; clone size: .; CDR3 protein: CASSLQGGTEKLFF; CDR3 DNA: TGTGCCAGCAGCCTCCAGGGAGGAACTGAAAAACTGTTTTTT
V gene: TRBV5-1; J gene: TRBJ1-5; D gene: .; clone size: .; CDR3 protein: CASSLLGHQPQHF; CDR3 DNA: TGCGCCAGCAGCTTGTTGGGGCACCAGCCCCAGCATTTT
V gene: TRBV5-1; J gene: TRBJ2-1; D gene: TRBD1; clone size: .; CDR3 protein: CASSLAGTGEYEQFF; CDR3 DNA: TGCGCCAGCAGCTTGGCTGGGACAGGGGAGTATGAGCAGTTCTTC
V gene: TRBV4-3; J gene: TRBJ1-1; D gene: TRBD1; clone size: .; CDR3 protein: CASSGRQGAHTEAFF; CDR3 DNA: TGCGCCAGCAGCGGCCGACAGGGGGCCCACACTGAAGCTTTCTTT
V gene: TRBV28; J gene: TRBJ2-2; D gene: .; clone size: .; CDR3 protein: CASRRAPQRSNTGELFF; CDR3 DNA: TGTGCCAGCAGACGTGCCCCTCAGCGCTCGAACACCGGGGAGCTGTTTTTT
V gene: TRBV30; J gene: TRBJ2-2; D gene: TRBD2; clone size: .; CDR3 protein: CAWRDAASGRETGELFF; CDR3 DNA: TGTGCCTGGAGAGACGCGGCTAGCGGGAGGGAGACCGGGGAGCTGTTTTTT
V gene: TRBV13; J gene: TRBJ1-2; D gene: .; clone size: .; CDR3 protein: CASSSGLRNYGYTF; CDR3 DNA: TGTGCCAGCAGCTCGGGACTCCGAAACTATGGCTACACCTTC
V gene: TRBV7-8; J gene: TRBJ2-1; D gene: TRBD2; clone size: .; CDR3 protein: CASTSGSIYNEQFF; CDR3 DNA: TGTGCCAGCACGAGCGGGAGTATCTACAATGAGCAGTTCTTC
V gene: TRBV5-1; J gene: TRBJ1-2; D gene: TRBD1; clone size: .; CDR3 protein: CASRFSGQETDGYTF; CDR3 DNA: TGCGCCAGCAGGTTTTCCGGACAGGAGACGGATGGCTACACCTTC
V gene: TRBV7-8; J gene: TRBJ1-4; D gene: TRBD1; clone size: .; CDR3 protein: CASSPRQGTNEKLFF; CDR3 DNA: TGTGCCAGCAGCCCTCGACAGGGGACTAATGAAAAACTGTTTTTT
V gene: TRBV19; J gene: TRBJ1-2; D gene: TRBD1; clone size: .; CDR3 protein: CASTGREGALSGYGYTF; CDR3 DNA: TGTGCCAGTACCGGGCGAGAGGGGGCTCTTTCAGGGTATGGCTACACCTTC
V gene: TRBV4-2; J gene: TRBJ1-6; D gene: TRBD1; clone size: .; CDR3 protein: CASSQDRDRGLDSPLHF; CDR3 DNA: TGTGCCAGCAGCCAAGATAGGGACAGGGGGCTTGATTCACCCCTCCACTTT
V gene: TRBV19; J gene: TRBJ2-3; D gene: TRBD2; clone size: .; CDR3 protein: CASSPPRAGGRTDTQYF; CDR3 DNA: TGTGCCAGTAGTCCACCCCGGGCGGGAGGGAGGACAGATACGCAGTATTTT
V gene: TRBV7-9; J gene: TRBJ2-2; D gene: TRBD1; clone size: medium-sized; CDR3 protein: CASSSTGTGGHGELFF; CDR3 DNA: TGTGCCAGCAGCAGTACCGGGACAGGGGGTCACGGGGAGCTGTTTTTT
V gene: TRBV21-1; J gene: TRBJ2-3; D gene: .; clone size: .; CDR3 protein: CASSMIISVLGDREFFTDTQYF; CDR3 DNA: TGTGCCAGCAGCATGATTATCAGTGTACTAGGTGACAGGGAGTTTTTCACAGATACGCAGTATTTT
V gene: TRBV5-4; J gene: TRBJ1-1; D gene: .; clone size: .; CDR3 protein: CASSVVARVNTEAFF; CDR3 DNA: TGTGCCAGCAGCGTAGTAGCCAGGGTGAACACTGAAGCTTTCTTT
V gene: TRBV5-5; J gene: TRBJ2-1; D gene: .; clone size: .; CDR3 protein: CASSLGLTGAAYNEQFF; CDR3 DNA: TGTGCCAGCAGCTTGGGGCTAACGGGAGCGGCCTACAATGAGCAGTTCTTC
V gene: TRBV7-2; J gene: TRBJ2-7; D gene: TRBD1; clone size: .; CDR3 protein: CASSPGGRGLSGEQYF; CDR3 DNA: TGTGCCAGCAGCCCAGGGGGCAGGGGCTTGAGTGGGGAGCAGTACTTC
V gene: TRBV28; J gene: TRBJ1-2; D gene: .; clone size: .; CDR3 protein: CASSFLPPRGGYTF; CDR3 DNA: TGTGCCAGCAGTTTCTTACCCCCTCGGGGTGGCTACACCTTC
V gene: TRBV3-1/TRBV3-2; J gene: TRBJ1-4; D gene: TRBD1; clone size: .; CDR3 protein: CASSPKGTGGTEKLFF; CDR3 DNA: TGTGCCAGCAGCCCAAAAGGGACAGGGGGCACTGAAAAACTGTTTTTT
V gene: TRBV30; J gene: TRBJ1-1; D gene: .; clone size: .; CDR3 protein: CAWYPRGGTEAFF; CDR3 DNA: TGTGCCTGGTACCCCCGAGGGGGCACTGAAGCTTTCTTT